The next 21 T cell receptor beta chains were all read from a single sample in a study of blood T cell repertoires in COVID-19. Assay used: immunoSEQ multiplex PCR; TCRdb lists only in-frame clones, some missing. The table includes fewer than 200,000 clones, 84% detected once. The specimen was PBMCs or T cells enriched from blood (not recorded which). These receptors were collected from a man between 50 and 59 years old who had recovered from COVID-19.

The chain links TRBV9 to TRBJ2-5, with D perhaps matching TRBD1 (6 bases). The length of the CDR3 is 14 residues. The ends were cut back, 3 bases at V and 3 bases at J, with 12 bases in the middle. Germline V gene data show CDR1 as SGDLS and CDR2 as YYNGEE. The CDR3 loop reads CASSAGQHKETQYF. CDR3 nucleotides: TGTGCCAGCAGCGCAGGACAGCATAAAGAGACCCAGTACTTC.

This chain links TRBV4-2 with TRBJ1-1; D may be TRBD1 (6 bases). V was pared by 0 bases and J by 6 bases, with 17 bases between. Germline values: CDR1 LGHNA, CDR2 YNFKEQ. There are 16 residues in the CDR3. The CDR3 DNA sequence: TGTGCCAGCAGCCAAGAGGGCAGGGGCCAGTACCCTGAAGCTTTCTTT. This encodes CASSQEGRGQYPEAFF.

The rearrangement links TRBV14 to TRBJ1-5; no reliable D call. This CDR3 has 13 amino acids. Germline assignment: CDR1 SGHDN and CDR2 FVKESK. V lost 1 base, J lost 9 bases, and 10 bases lay in between. In DNA form, the CDR3 reads TGTGCCAGCAGCCAAGGTAGTTGGGCGCCCCAGCATTTT. Encoded protein: CASSQGSWAPQHF.

This clone was detected a few times. J is TRBJ2-7 and V is TRBV19; 7 positions agree with TRBD1. Germline CDR1 LNHDA, CDR2 SQIVND (reference sequence). This CDR3 spans 15 amino acids. J gave up 2 bases and V 6 bases, and 10 bases lay outside the gene matches. CDR3 DNA sequence: TGTGCCAGTAGAGTGGCTACGGGGACAGCCTACGAGCAGTACTTC. Encoded protein: CASRVATGTAYEQYF.

The table lists this clone with a count of one. V usage is TRBV3-1 (or the pseudogene TRBV3-2) and J usage is TRBJ2-3; D not certain. CDR1 and CDR2 (germline): LGHDT, YNNKEL (reference sequence). Trimming took 2 bases from V and 4 from J, leaving 13 bases between them. CDR3 length equals 15 residues. Written as DNA, the CDR3 is TGTGCCAGCAGCCAAACTACCGGCCCCCCAGATACGCAGTATTTT. This encodes CASSQTTGPPDTQYF.

This clone was detected only a few times. The gene calls are TRBV2 and TRBJ2-7; tentative D call: TRBD2 (5 bases). The CDR3 covers 13 residues. Germline V gene lookup returns CDR1 SNHLY and CDR2 FYNNEI. The V end was cut by 3 bases, the J end by 4 bases, with 10 bases between. The CDR3 protein is CASSDLGEYEQYF. CDR3 coding DNA: TGTGCCAGCAGTGATCTCGGGGAGTACGAGCAGTACTTC.

This chain uses TRBV3-1 (or the pseudogene TRBV3-2) with TRBJ1-1; D gene uncertain. The CDR3 runs 14 residues. Trimming took 1 base from V and 1 from J, leaving 7 bases between them. Germline CDR1 and CDR2: LGHDT and YNNKEL (reference sequence). The CDR3 sequence: CASSQGKPNTEAFF. Written as DNA, the CDR3 is TGTGCCAGCAGCCAAGGAAAGCCGAACACTGAAGCTTTCTTT.

This chain joins TRBV6-5 and TRBJ2-3; TRBD2 might be the D (6 bases). The CDR3 length is 16 residues. V lost 0 bases and J 2 bases, leaving 12 bases between the germline ends. Germline V gene sequence: CDR1 MNHEY, CDR2 SVGAGI. This CDR3 reads CASSYSGGLSTDTQYF. Here the CDR3 DNA reads TGTGCCAGCAGTTACTCGGGAGGCCTTTCCACAGATACGCAGTATTTT.

The chain employs TRBV5-1 and TRBJ2-2; TRBD1 matches 7 bases. The CDR3 length is 15 residues. Unmatched junction bases numbered 5, after V lost 5 bases and J lost 1 base. The germline V gene has CDR1 SGHRS and CDR2 YFSETQ. The CDR3 DNA reads TGCGCCAGCAGGTCCGGGACAGAGAACACCGGGGAGCTGTTTTTT. Encoded protein: CASRSGTENTGELFF.

The gene calls are TRBV4-1 and TRBJ2-7; a possible D gene is TRBD2 (5 bases). Germline V lookup: CDR1 MGHRA, CDR2 YSYEKL. Trimming stripped 3 bases from V and 2 bases from J, with 8 bases between. The CDR3 extends over 13 amino acids. The CDR3 sequence: CASSHPGTYEQYF. DNA of the CDR3: TGCGCCAGCAGCCATCCGGGGACCTACGAGCAGTACTTC.

The rearrangement uses TRBV4-2 and TRBJ1-2; the D is unclear. With 7 bases removed from V and 3 bases from J, the gap between germline ends came to 18 bases. The CDR3 totals 15 residues. Germline values: CDR1 LGHNA, CDR2 YNFKEQ. CDR3 sequence: CASNAGLFGDYGYTF. As DNA, the CDR3 is TGTGCCAGCAACGCAGGCCTCTTCGGGGACTATGGCTACACCTTC.

This sequence joins TRBV5-1 and TRBJ1-4; TRBD1 might be the D (6 bases). Trimming pared 4 bases from V and 8 bases from J, leaving 18 bases between. The CDR3 length is 15 residues. The germline CDR1 and CDR2 sequences are SGHRS and YFSETQ. In nucleotides, the CDR3 is TGCGCCAGCAGCCCTCAACAGGGCCCCAGGGAAAAACTGTTTTTT. Translating gives CASSPQQGPREKLFF.

This clone was observed once. This sequence joins TRBV11-2 and TRBJ2-1; 13 bases align to TRBD2. The CDR3 contains 16 residues. With 6 bases clipped from V and 3 bases from J, the junction kept 5 bases outside the gene matches. Germline V gene data show CDR1 as SGHAT and CDR2 as FQNNGV. The DNA for the CDR3 is TGTGCCAGCAGTCCCGGACTAGCGGGGGACTACAATGAGCAGTTCTTC. Its protein is CASSPGLAGDYNEQFF. Together with reference TRBV11-2 and TRBJ2-1, the CDR3 gives the full variable domain: EAGVAQSPRYKIIEKRQSVAFWCNPISGHATLYWYQQILGQGPKLLIQFQNNGVVDDSQLPKDRFSAERLKGVDSTLKIQPAKLEDSAVYLCASSPGLAGDYNEQFFGPGTRLTVL.

V usage is TRBV7-2 and J usage is TRBJ1-4, with 7 bases fitting TRBD1. Germline V gives CDR1 SGHTA, CDR2 FQGNSA. The length of the CDR3 is 14 residues. V lost 5 bases, J lost 4 bases, and 4 bases stayed unmatched. The chain's CDR3 is CASSRDSYNEKLFF. In DNA form, the CDR3 reads TGTGCCAGCAGCCGGGACAGTTATAATGAAAAACTGTTTTTT.

This clone appeared a few times. The V and J genes are TRBV25-1 and TRBJ1-2, with 7 bases that match TRBD1. After removal of 4 bases from V and 4 bases from J, the junction contained 3 bases not matched to a gene. This CDR3 is built from 13 residues. Germline V gene data show CDR1 as MGHDK and CDR2 as SYGVNS. In DNA, the CDR3 is TGTGCCAGCAGTGGAGGGGGCTTCTATGGCTACACCTTC. It encodes CASSGGGFYGYTF.

As concerns this clone: The same CDR3 arises from other DNA sequences in this sample as well. The rearrangement uses TRBV4-2 and TRBJ2-3; 9 bases line up with TRBD2. CDR1 is LGHNA, CDR2 YNFKEQ, per germline. The trim removed 1 base at V and 3 bases at J, leaving 2 bases unmatched. The CDR3 is 15 amino acids. The CDR3 coding sequence is TGTGCCAGCAGCCAAGGCGGGGGGGCTACAGATACGCAGTATTTT. Translation gives CASSQGGGATDTQYF.

This clone was found once. The CDR3 coding sequence is TGTGCCACCAGCAGAGGGGGACAGGAGGAAAACACCATATATTTT. Encoded protein: CATSRGGQEENTIYF. The V gene is TRBV15, the J gene TRBJ1-3, with TRBD1 matching 8 bases. After removal of 1 base from V and 6 bases from J, the junction contained 5 bases not matched to a gene. The CDR3 runs to 15 residues. Germline V gene lookup returns CDR1 LNHNV and CDR2 YYDKDF (reference sequence).

The V and J genes are TRBV29-1 and TRBJ1-2, with D possibly matching TRBD1 (6 bases). In germline, CDR1 is SQVTM, CDR2 ANQGSEA. This CDR3 comprises 13 residues. V was clipped by 7 bases and J by 4 bases, with 16 bases between them. The chain's CDR3 is CSAAGGLFYGYTF. DNA for the CDR3: TGCAGCGCCGCCGGGGGGCTTTTCTATGGCTACACCTTC. The entire variable domain, with the rest obtained from reference TRBV29-1 and TRBJ1-2, is as follows: SAVISQKPSRDICQRGTSLTIQCQVDSQVTMMFWYRQQPGQSLTLIATANQGSEATYESGFVIDKFPISRPNLTFSTLTVSNMSPEDSSIYLCSAAGGLFYGYTFGSGTRLTVV.

As to this clone: This sample also contains other DNA sequences that code for the same CDR3. This chain joins TRBV11-2 and TRBJ1-5; 10 bases align to TRBD1. The CDR3 totals 14 residues. Per the germline V gene, CDR1 is SGHAT and CDR2 is FQNNGV. Trimming removed 3 bases from V and 4 bases from J; junction bases left unmatched: 0. CDR3 DNA sequence: TGTGCCAGCAGCTTGGACAGGGGGAATCAGCCCCAGCATTTT. Protein sequence: CASSLDRGNQPQHF.

This clone was seen a handful of times. The chain employs TRBV7-2 and TRBJ1-6, with 10 bases that match TRBD1. The V and J ends lost 4 bases and 7 bases, in that order; junction bases with no gene match: 13. The CDR3 is 18 amino acids. CDR1 is SGHTA, CDR2 FQGNSA, per germline. CDR3 DNA: TGTGCCAGCAGCTCACGGGACAGGGGAGCTTTAGGGAATTCACCCCTCCACTTT. Its translation: CASSSRDRGALGNSPLHF.

This chain joins TRBV20-1 and TRBJ2-4; TRBD1 might be the D (6 bases). This CDR3 region has 16 residues. From germline, CDR1 is DFQATT and CDR2 SNEGSKA (reference sequence). The V and J ends lost 3 bases and 0 bases respectively, with 15 bases between them. CDR3 DNA: TGCAGTGCTAGTCCACCGGGACACTTAGCCAAAAACATTCAGTACTTC. Translating it yields CSASPPGHLAKNIQYF.